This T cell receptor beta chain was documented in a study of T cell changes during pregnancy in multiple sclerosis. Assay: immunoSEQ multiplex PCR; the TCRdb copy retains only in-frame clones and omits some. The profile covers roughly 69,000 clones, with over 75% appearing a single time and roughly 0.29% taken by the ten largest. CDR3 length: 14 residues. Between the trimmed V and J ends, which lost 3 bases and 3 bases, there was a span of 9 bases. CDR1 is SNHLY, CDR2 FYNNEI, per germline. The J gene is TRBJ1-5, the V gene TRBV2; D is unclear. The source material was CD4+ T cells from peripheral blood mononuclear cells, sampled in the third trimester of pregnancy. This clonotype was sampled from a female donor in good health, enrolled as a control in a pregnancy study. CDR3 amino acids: CASSERQNNQPQHF. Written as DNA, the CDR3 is TGTGCCAGCAGTGAGAGGCAGAACAATCAGCCCCAGCATTTT.